What follows are 32 T cell receptor beta chains derived from one specimen sequenced in a study of T-cell reconstitution after alpha-beta-depleted transplantation in children. This sample's TCRbeta library carried unique molecular identifier barcodes. In TCRdb, the PCR reads were re-called with MiXCR into one record per CDR3 protein. The table has about 90,000 distinct CDR3 sequences, roughly 15% seen once. This specimen was PBMCs, mostly from graft donor cells, taken 180 days after TCRalphabeta/CD19-depleted stem cell transplant. These receptors were obtained from a male patient between 2 and 10 years old who had a stem cell transplant for acute lymphoblastic leukemia, so the T cells may come from the graft donor.

The genes are TRBV7-2 and TRBJ1-4, with 9 bases that match TRBD1. V trimming: 4 bases; J trimming: 10 bases; junction bases outside the gene matches: 10. The CDR3 runs to 15 residues. CDR1 is SGHTA and CDR2 is FQGNSA in the germline V gene. In nucleotides, the CDR3 is TGTGCCAGCAGCTCCGTCCCGGGACAGGGCCGAAAACTGTTTTTT. The encoded protein is CASSSVPGQGRKLFF.

This clonotype has more than one count but fewer than ten. This sequence joins TRBV19 and TRBJ2-1; no reliable D call. The CDR3 loop spans 10 amino acids. Germline V gene data show CDR1 as LNHDA and CDR2 as SQIVND (reference sequence). V lost 10 bases and J lost 4, with 5 bases in between. The CDR3 DNA sequence: TGTGCCACTTTATACAATGAGCAGTTCTTC. Encoded protein: CATLYNEQFF. Full variable domain (rest looked up from reference TRBV19 and TRBJ2-1): DGGITQSPKYLFRKEGQNVTLSCEQNLNHDAMYWYRQDPGQGLRLIYYSQIVNDFQKGDIAEGYSVSREKKESFPLTVTSAQKNPTAFYLCATLYNEQFFGPGTRLTVL.

This clonotype was picked up a small number of times. The V gene is TRBV12-3 or TRBV12-4, the J gene TRBJ2-7, with 9 bases lining up with TRBD2. After removal of 0 bases from V and 4 bases from J, the junction contained 4 bases not matched to a gene. The CDR3 consists of 15 residues. The CDR3: CASSLAGSGGYEQYF. CDR3 bases: TGTGCCAGCAGTTTAGCGGGGAGCGGGGGGTACGAGCAGTACTTC.

V and J are TRBV12-3 or TRBV12-4 and TRBJ2-3, with TRBD1 identical over 8 bases. V shed 5 bases and J 2 bases; nucleotides not matched to a gene: 9. The CDR3 sequence is 16 residues long. CDR3 nucleotides: TGTGCCAGCAGTACCGGTAGGGACAGGACCACAGATACGCAGTATTTT. As protein: CASSTGRDRTTDTQYF.

The chain uses TRBV5-1 and TRBJ1-2, with a weak D call TRBD1 (6 bases). This CDR3 region has 19 residues. Trimming took 4 bases from V and 2 from J, leaving 27 bases between them. CDR1 and CDR2 (germline): SGHRS, YFSETQ. This CDR3 reads CASSNNHRAASFRNYGYTF. As DNA, the CDR3 is TGCGCCAGCAGCAACAACCACAGGGCTGCCTCTTTTCGGAACTATGGCTACACCTTC.

The rearrangement joins TRBV5-1 to TRBJ2-3; D ambiguous. Trimming took 0 bases from V and 2 from J, leaving 10 bases between them. The CDR3 runs 15 residues. The germline V gene encodes CDR1 SGHRS and CDR2 YFSETQ. The DNA of the CDR3 is TGCGCCAGCAGCTTGGTTTTTGAATACACAGATACGCAGTATTTT. Protein: CASSLVFEYTDTQYF.

The sample holds many counts of this clonotype. The chain combines TRBV7-9 with TRBJ2-7; the D gene is possibly TRBD2 (5 bases). CDR3 length: 14 amino acids. Looked up from germline, CDR1 is SEHNR and CDR2 is FQNEAQ (reference sequence). Trimming removed 5 bases at V and 5 bases at J, with 16 bases between. This chain's CDR3 is CASSRGERNHEQYF. CDR3 in DNA: TGTGCCAGCAGCCGGGGTGAGAGGAACCACGAGCAGTACTTC.

The chain recombines TRBV5-1 with TRBJ2-7, with 9 bases that match TRBD2. With V trimmed by 0 bases and J by 2 bases, 3 bases remained unmatched. In germline, CDR1 is SGHRS, CDR2 YFSETQ. This CDR3 has 15 amino acids. CDR3 coding DNA: TGCGCCAGCAGCTTGGCCCTAGCGGGGACCTACGAGCAGTACTTC. This gives the protein CASSLALAGTYEQYF.

This clonotype was picked up a small number of times. The rearrangement links TRBV20-1 to TRBJ1-4; the match to TRBD1 covers 7 bases. Per the germline V gene, CDR1 is DFQATT and CDR2 is SNEGSKA (reference sequence). This CDR3 is 15 amino acids long. Germline trimming cut 3 bases from V and 3 bases from J; bases unmatched to any gene: 7. The DNA of the CDR3 is TGCAGTGCTAGTATGGCAGGGGGACCTAATGAAAAACTGTTTTTT. Translating gives CSASMAGGPNEKLFF.

The table lists this clonotype with a count of one. V usage is TRBV7-9 and J usage is TRBJ2-5, with 7 bases aligning to TRBD1. The J segment lost 13 bases and the V segment lost 5 bases, leaving 7 bases of the junction unmatched. The CDR3 is made up of 11 amino acids. Germline V CDR1 and CDR2: SEHNR, FQNEAQ (reference sequence). The CDR3 nucleotides are TGTGCCAGCAGCACGACAGGGCTTCGGTACTTC. Translation gives CASSTTGLRYF.

This clonotype was detected once. The rearrangement links TRBV20-1 to TRBJ2-5; D is unclear. Germline values: CDR1 DFQATT, CDR2 SNEGSKA (reference sequence). Trimming cost V 1 base and J 1 base, with 4 bases left between them. The CDR3 loop spans 12 amino acids. The CDR3 DNA follows: TGCAGTGCTAGAGTCACCCAAGAGACCCAGTACTTC. It is translated as CSARVTQETQYF.

The chain combines TRBV7-2 with TRBJ2-5; D gene unclear. There are 14 residues in the CDR3. Deletions cut 5 bases from V and 1 base from J, with 11 bases between. Germline V lookup: CDR1 SGHTA, CDR2 FQGNSA. CDR3 sequence reads: CASSNRASQETQYF. The CDR3 coding sequence is TGTGCCAGCAGCAACCGGGCCAGCCAAGAGACCCAGTACTTC.

This clonotype was observed many times. The chain carries TRBV10-3 and TRBJ1-1; D not certain. V gave up 7 bases and J gave up 1 base, with 7 bases separating them. This CDR3 contains 12 residues. CDR1 and CDR2 from the germline V gene are ENHRY and SYGVKD. DNA of the CDR3: TGTGCCATCAAAGAGTGGAACACTGAAGCTTTCTTT. It translates to CAIKEWNTEAFF.

J is TRBJ2-7 and V is TRBV12-3 or TRBV12-4, with TRBD2 identical over 10 bases. The CDR3 totals 13 residues. The junction had 5 bases not matched to a gene; V was cut back by 5 bases and J by 7 bases. CDR3 coding DNA: TGTGCCAGCAGTCGCTATAGCGGGGGGGAGCAGTACTTC. Translation gives CASSRYSGGEQYF.

The chain employs TRBV6-1 and TRBJ1-1, with 7 bases matching TRBD1. Germline loops: CDR1 MNHNS, CDR2 SASEGT. With 7 bases clipped from V and 8 bases from J, the junction kept 13 bases outside the gene matches. This CDR3 has 14 residues. The CDR3 nucleotides read TGTGCCAGCACCCAGCAGGGGGGGACGTGGGAAGCTTTCTTT. It yields the protein CASTQQGGTWEAFF.

This clonotype was counted ten times or more. The rearrangement joins TRBV20-1 to TRBJ2-7, with unresolved D. The CDR3 length is 11 residues. Germline V gives CDR1 DFQATT, CDR2 SNEGSKA (reference sequence). The V end was cut by 1 base, the J end by 4 bases, with 5 bases between. CDR3 DNA sequence: TGCAGTGCTAGAGTCAGATACGAGCAGTACTTC. Protein: CSARVRYEQYF.

This clonotype was observed at least ten times. The chain is built from TRBV6-5 and TRBJ1-1, with D perhaps TRBD1 (5 bases). Trimming shortened V by 2 bases and J by 5 bases, and 12 bases separated the two germline ends. The CDR3 extends over 14 amino acids. Per the germline V gene, CDR1 is MNHEY and CDR2 is SVGAGI. The CDR3 region is CASSYGGGYTEAFF. CDR3 in DNA: TGTGCCAGCAGTTACGGCGGGGGGTATACTGAAGCTTTCTTT.

This clonotype turned up a few times. The V call is TRBV7-7, the J call TRBJ2-7; tentative D call: TRBD2 (5 bases). The V and J ends lost 1 base and 5 bases respectively, with 9 bases between them. Germline loops: CDR1 SSHAT, CDR2 FNYEAQ (reference sequence). This CDR3 region has 13 residues. The DNA for the CDR3 is TGTGCCAGCAGCTTAGGGGGAGAGAACGAGCAGTACTTC. It specifies CASSLGGENEQYF.

Concerning this clonotype itself: Being one base from a much bigger clone, this may be a read error. The genes are TRBV29-1 and TRBJ2-7; no definite D call. Germline V lookup: CDR1 SQVTM, CDR2 ANQGSEA. This CDR3 comprises 11 residues. The V gene lost 6 bases and the J gene lost 6 bases, with 12 bases spanning the gap. Written as DNA, the CDR3 is TGCAGCGTAGGAAGGCCCTGCGAGCAGTACTTC. Translation gives CSVGRPCEQYF.

This clonotype was counted between two and nine times. The chain joins TRBV4-1 to TRBJ1-2, with TRBD1 matching over 12 bases. The CDR3 runs 18 residues. CDR1 and CDR2 (germline): MGHRA, YSYEKL. J gave up 4 bases and V 3 bases, and 12 bases lay outside the gene matches. CDR3 sequence (DNA): TGCGCCAGCAGCCAGTCGGGACAGGGGGCAGGAAACGTCTATGGCTACACCTTC. This encodes CASSQSGQGAGNVYGYTF.

This clonotype came up a few times. The chain uses TRBV5-1 and TRBJ1-2; no definite D call. The CDR3 is 17 amino acids. Germline assignment: CDR1 SGHRS and CDR2 YFSETQ. V gave up 0 bases and J gave up 4 bases, with 19 bases separating them. CDR3: CASSLGLSIDLFYGYTF. The CDR3 nucleotides are TGCGCCAGCAGCTTGGGCCTATCGATAGACCTATTCTATGGCTACACCTTC.

The sample holds a few counts of this clonotype. The chain joins TRBV12-3 or TRBV12-4 to TRBJ2-7; possibly TRBD2 for D (6 bases). The CDR3 has 14 amino acids. The V end was cut by 7 bases, the J end by 7 bases, with 20 bases between. As DNA, the CDR3 is TGTGCCAGCACCTTAGGCGGGGAGACGGGTGAGCAGTACTTC. Amino acid sequence: CASTLGGETGEQYF.

This chain uses TRBV5-8 with TRBJ1-5; possibly TRBD1 for D (5 bases). Germline V gives CDR1 SGHTS, CDR2 YDEGEE. The CDR3 is 14 residues long. Trimming shortened V by 4 bases and J by 2 bases, and 10 bases separated the two germline ends. This CDR3 reads CASSGGWGNQPQHF. The CDR3 region has the DNA TGTGCCAGCAGCGGGGGATGGGGCAATCAGCCCCAGCATTTT. The entire variable domain, with the rest obtained from reference TRBV5-8 and TRBJ1-5, is as follows: EAGVTQSPTHLIKTRGQQATLRCSPISGHTSVYWYQQALGLGLQFLLWYDEGEERNRGNFPPRFSGRQFPNYSSELNVNALELEDSALYLCASSGGWGNQPQHFGDGTRLSIL.

In this sample, this clonotype turned up many times. The J gene is TRBJ1-5, the V gene TRBV6-1; D unclear. This CDR3 has 14 residues. V lost 5 bases, J lost 6 bases, and 14 bases lay in between. Germline-derived CDR1 and CDR2 are MNHNS and SASEGT. CDR3 bases: TGTGCCAGCAGTCCCGTTATGCGGCGTCAGCCCCAGCATTTT. The encoded protein is CASSPVMRRQPQHF.

The gene calls are TRBV12-3 or TRBV12-4 and TRBJ2-1, with D perhaps TRBD2 (5 bases). V was pared by 3 bases and J by 8 bases, with 8 bases between. CDR3 length: 12 amino acids. CDR3 nucleotides: TGTGCCAGCAGTTTCGGAGGACATGAGCAGTTCTTC. Protein sequence: CASSFGGHEQFF.

This clonotype has more than one count but fewer than ten. This sequence joins TRBV5-1 and TRBJ1-2; no firm D call. Deletions cut 0 bases from V and 4 bases from J, with 16 bases between. This CDR3 is built from 16 residues. The V gene's germline CDR1 is SGHRS and CDR2 YFSETQ. Written as DNA, the CDR3 is TGCGCCAGCAGCTTGGTATTTGCGGATACCTTCTATGGCTACACCTTC. Translated, it gives CASSLVFADTFYGYTF.

This clonotype was counted many times. V usage is TRBV7-2 and J usage is TRBJ1-5; D remains unclear. V was pared by 5 bases and J by 9 bases, with 11 bases between. This CDR3 is built from 12 residues. The germline CDR1 and CDR2 sequences are SGHTA and FQGNSA. The CDR3 protein is CASSTDLLPQHF. The CDR3 nucleotides read TGTGCCAGCAGCACGGACTTACTGCCCCAGCATTTT.

This rearrangement joins TRBV20-1 to TRBJ1-2; unclear D gene. CDR1 and CDR2 (germline): DFQATT, SNEGSKA (reference sequence). The germline V and J ends were trimmed by 0 bases and 4 bases, with 12 bases remaining between them. The CDR3 consists of 14 residues. For the CDR3, the DNA is TGCAGTGCTAGAGATCCAACGGGTGGCTATGGCTACACCTTC. Translation gives CSARDPTGGYGYTF.

The chain is built from TRBV6-2 or TRBV6-3 and TRBJ2-7; no clear D gene. Germline V gene sequence: CDR1 MNHEY, CDR2 SVGEGT. The CDR3 totals 11 residues. The ends were cut back, 7 bases at V and 0 bases at J, with 4 bases in the middle. The CDR3 sequence is CASTHSYEQYF. In DNA form, the CDR3 reads TGTGCCAGCACTCACTCCTACGAGCAGTACTTC.

This clonotype was seen repeatedly, ten times or more. This chain connects TRBV5-1 to TRBJ2-2, with unresolved D. The CDR3 is made up of 15 amino acids. Trimming removed 1 base from V and 0 bases from J, with 7 bases in between. CDR1 is SGHRS, CDR2 YFSETQ, per germline. The CDR3 nucleotides are TGCGCCAGCAGCTTGAGGGTTGCGAACACCGGGGAGCTGTTTTTT. Translating it yields CASSLRVANTGELFF.

This clonotype has more than one count but fewer than ten. At one of its ends the junction is not consistent with the germline gene, which may arise from a read error. The chain is built from TRBV27 and TRBJ2-3; D may be TRBD2 (6 bases). Germline values: CDR1 MNHEY, CDR2 SMNVEV (reference sequence). This CDR3 is 15 amino acids long. The CDR3 bases are TGTGCCAGCAGTTCCGAAGGATGGCAGGGAGGAGGTGGGGTGTTT. Protein product: CASSSEGWQGGGGVF.

This chain uses TRBV6-1 with TRBJ2-1, with 7 bases that match TRBD1. Germline V CDR1 and CDR2: MNHNS, SASEGT. The CDR3 is 16 residues long. Unmatched junction bases numbered 8, after V lost 6 bases and J lost 0 bases. The chain's CDR3 is CASRLGTDHSYNEQFF. DNA of the CDR3: TGTGCCAGCAGGCTGGGGACAGATCACTCCTACAATGAGCAGTTCTTC.